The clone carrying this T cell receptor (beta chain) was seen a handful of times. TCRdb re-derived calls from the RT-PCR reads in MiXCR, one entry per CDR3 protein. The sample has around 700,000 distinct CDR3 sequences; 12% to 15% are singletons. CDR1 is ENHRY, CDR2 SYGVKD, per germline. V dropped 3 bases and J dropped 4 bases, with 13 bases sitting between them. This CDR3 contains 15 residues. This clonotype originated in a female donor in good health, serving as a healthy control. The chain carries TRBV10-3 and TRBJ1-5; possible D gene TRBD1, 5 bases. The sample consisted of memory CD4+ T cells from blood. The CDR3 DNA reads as TGTGCCATCAGTGAAGGAGGGGCAGGGAATCAGCCCCAGCATTTT. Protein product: CAISEGGAGNQPQHF.